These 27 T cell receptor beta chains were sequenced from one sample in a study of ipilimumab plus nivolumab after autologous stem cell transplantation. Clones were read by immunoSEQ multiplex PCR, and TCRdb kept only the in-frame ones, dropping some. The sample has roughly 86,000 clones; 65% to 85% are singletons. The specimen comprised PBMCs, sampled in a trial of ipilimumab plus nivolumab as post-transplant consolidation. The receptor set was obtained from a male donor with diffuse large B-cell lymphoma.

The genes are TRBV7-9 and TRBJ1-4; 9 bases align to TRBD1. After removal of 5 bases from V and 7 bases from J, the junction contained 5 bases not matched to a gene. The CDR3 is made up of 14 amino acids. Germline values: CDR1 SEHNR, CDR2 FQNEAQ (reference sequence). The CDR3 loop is CASSLRTGAEKLFF. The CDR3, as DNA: TGTGCCAGCAGCCTCCGGACAGGGGCTGAAAAACTGTTTTTT.

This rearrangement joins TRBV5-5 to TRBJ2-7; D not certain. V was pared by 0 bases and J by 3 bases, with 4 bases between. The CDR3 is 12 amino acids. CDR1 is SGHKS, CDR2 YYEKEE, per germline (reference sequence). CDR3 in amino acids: CASSLVGYEQYF. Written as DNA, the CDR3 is TGTGCCAGCAGCTTGGTAGGCTACGAGCAGTACTTC. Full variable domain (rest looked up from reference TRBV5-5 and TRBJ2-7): DAGVTQSPTHLIKTRGQQVTLRCSPISGHKSVSWYQQVLGQGPQFIFQYYEKEERGRGNFPDRFSARQFPNYSSELNVNALLLGDSALYLCASSLVGYEQYFGPGTRLTVT.

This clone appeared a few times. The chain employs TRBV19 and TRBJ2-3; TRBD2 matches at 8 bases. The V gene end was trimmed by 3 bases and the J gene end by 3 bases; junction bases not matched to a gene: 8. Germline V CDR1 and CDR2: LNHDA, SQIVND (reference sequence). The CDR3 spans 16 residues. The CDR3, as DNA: TGTGCCAGTAGTATTCGCCCGGGACTAGTTACAGATACGCAGTATTTT. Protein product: CASSIRPGLVTDTQYF.

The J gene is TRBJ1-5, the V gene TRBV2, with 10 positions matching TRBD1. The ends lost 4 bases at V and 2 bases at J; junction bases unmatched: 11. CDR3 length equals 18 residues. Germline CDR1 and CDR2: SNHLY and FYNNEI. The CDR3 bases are TGTGCCAGCAGTGTGTTCGGGACAGGGGCAGGGGGCAATCAGCCCCAGCATTTT. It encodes CASSVFGTGAGGNQPQHF.

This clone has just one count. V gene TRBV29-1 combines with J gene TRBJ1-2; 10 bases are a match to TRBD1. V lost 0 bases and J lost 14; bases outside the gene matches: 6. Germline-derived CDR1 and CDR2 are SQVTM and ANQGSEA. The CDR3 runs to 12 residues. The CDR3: CSVEDPDRGHTF. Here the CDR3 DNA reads TGCAGCGTTGAAGATCCCGACAGGGGGCATACCTTC.

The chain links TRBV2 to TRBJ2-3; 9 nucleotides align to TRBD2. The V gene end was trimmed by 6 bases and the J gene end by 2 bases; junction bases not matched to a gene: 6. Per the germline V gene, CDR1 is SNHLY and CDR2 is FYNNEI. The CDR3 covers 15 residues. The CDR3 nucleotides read TGTGCCAGCAGGCCTGCGGGGGGGGCCACAGATACGCAGTATTTT. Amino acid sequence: CASRPAGGATDTQYF.

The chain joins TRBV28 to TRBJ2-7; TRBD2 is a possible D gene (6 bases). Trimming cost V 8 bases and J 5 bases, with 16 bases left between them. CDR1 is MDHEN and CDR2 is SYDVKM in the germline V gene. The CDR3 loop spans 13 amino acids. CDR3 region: CASRDSQAHEQYF. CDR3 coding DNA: TGTGCCAGCCGGGACTCCCAGGCACACGAGCAGTACTTC.

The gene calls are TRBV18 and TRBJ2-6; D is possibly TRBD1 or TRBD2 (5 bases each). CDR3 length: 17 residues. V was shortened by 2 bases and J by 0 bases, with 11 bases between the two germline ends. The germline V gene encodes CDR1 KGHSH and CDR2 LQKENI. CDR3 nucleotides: TGTGCCAGCTCACCAAACACGGGGCCCTCTGGGGCCAACGTCCTGACTTTC. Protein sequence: CASSPNTGPSGANVLTF. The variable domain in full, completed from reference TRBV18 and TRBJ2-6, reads NAGVMQNPRHLVRRRGQEARLRCSPMKGHSHVYWYRQLPEEGLKFMVYLQKENIIDESGMPKERFSAEFPKEGPSILRIQQVVRGDSAAYFCASSPNTGPSGANVLTFGAGSRLTVL.

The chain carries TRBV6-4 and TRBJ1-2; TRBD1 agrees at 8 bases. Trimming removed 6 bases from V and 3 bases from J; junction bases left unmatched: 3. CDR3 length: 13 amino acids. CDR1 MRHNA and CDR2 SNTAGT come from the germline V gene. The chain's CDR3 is CASRGTGDYGYTF. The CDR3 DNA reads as TGTGCCAGCAGAGGGACAGGAGACTATGGCTACACCTTC.

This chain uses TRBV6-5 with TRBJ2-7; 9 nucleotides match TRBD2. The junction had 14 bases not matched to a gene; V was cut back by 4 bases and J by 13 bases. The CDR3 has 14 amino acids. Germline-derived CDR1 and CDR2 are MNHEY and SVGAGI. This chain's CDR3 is CASSSAEGRGGHYF. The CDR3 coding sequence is TGTGCCAGCAGTTCCGCCGAGGGGCGGGGGGGCCACTACTTC.

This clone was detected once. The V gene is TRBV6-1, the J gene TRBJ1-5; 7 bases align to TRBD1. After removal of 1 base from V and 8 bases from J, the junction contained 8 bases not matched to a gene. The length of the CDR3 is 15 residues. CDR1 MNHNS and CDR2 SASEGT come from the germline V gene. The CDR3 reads CASSEGTGLSEPQHF. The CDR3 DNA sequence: TGTGCCAGCAGTGAAGGGACAGGTCTCTCGGAGCCCCAGCATTTT.

The CDR3 loop is CASTRTGGINIQYF. In DNA, the CDR3 is TGCGCCAGCACCCGGACAGGGGGTATAAACATTCAGTACTTC. The chain employs TRBV10-1 and TRBJ2-4; TRBD1 aligns across 10 bases. This CDR3 spans 14 amino acids. J was trimmed by 6 bases and V by 7 bases; bases with no gene match: 6. From germline, CDR1 is WNHNN and CDR2 SYGVQD (reference sequence).

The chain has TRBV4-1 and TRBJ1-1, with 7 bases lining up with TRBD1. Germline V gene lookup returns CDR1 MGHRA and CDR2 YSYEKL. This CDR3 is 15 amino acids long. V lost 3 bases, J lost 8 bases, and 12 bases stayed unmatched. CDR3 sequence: CASSQTPGQLIEAFF. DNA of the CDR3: TGCGCCAGCAGCCAGACACCGGGACAGTTAATAGAAGCTTTCTTT.

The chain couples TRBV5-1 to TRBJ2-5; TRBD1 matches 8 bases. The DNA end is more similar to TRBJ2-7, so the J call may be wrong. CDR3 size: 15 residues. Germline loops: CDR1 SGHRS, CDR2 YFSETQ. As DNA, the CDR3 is TGCGCCAGCAGCTTGGTGGCAGGGGGCCGGGACGAGCAGTACTTC. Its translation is CASSLVAGGRDEQYF.

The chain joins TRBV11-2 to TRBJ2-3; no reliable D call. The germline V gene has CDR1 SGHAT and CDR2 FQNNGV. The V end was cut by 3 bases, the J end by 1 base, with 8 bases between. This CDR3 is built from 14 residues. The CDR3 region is CASSFGPGTDTQYF. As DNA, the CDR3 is TGTGCCAGCAGCTTCGGACCCGGCACAGATACGCAGTATTTT.

The CDR3: CAWNTHGGASEQFF. CDR3 sequence (DNA): TGTGCCTGGAATACCCACGGGGGGGCTTCTGAGCAGTTCTTC. The chain couples TRBV30 to TRBJ2-1, with TRBD2 matching over 8 bases. The germline V gene encodes CDR1 GTSNPN and CDR2 SVGIG (reference sequence). Trimming cost V 4 bases and J 9 bases; bases outside gene matches: 11. This CDR3 has 14 amino acids.

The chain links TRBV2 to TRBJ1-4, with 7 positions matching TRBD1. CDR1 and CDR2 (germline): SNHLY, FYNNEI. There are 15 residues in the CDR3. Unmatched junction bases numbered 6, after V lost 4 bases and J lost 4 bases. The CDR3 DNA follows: TGTGCCAGCAGTGTTACAGGGGTGCTTAATGAAAAACTGTTTTTT. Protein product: CASSVTGVLNEKLFF.

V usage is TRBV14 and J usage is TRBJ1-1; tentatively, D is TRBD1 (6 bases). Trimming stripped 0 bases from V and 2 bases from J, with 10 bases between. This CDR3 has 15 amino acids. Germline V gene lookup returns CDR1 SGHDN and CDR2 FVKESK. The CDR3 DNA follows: TGTGCCAGCAGCCAAGACAGCAGGGGTAACACTGAAGCTTTCTTT. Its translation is CASSQDSRGNTEAFF.

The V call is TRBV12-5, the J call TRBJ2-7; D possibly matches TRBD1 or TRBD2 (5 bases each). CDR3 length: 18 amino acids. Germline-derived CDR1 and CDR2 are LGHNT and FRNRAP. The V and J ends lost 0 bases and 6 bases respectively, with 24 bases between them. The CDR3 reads CASGLVTGTGLFGGEQYF. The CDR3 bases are TGTGCTAGTGGTTTGGTAACCGGGACCGGCCTGTTTGGGGGCGAGCAGTACTTC.

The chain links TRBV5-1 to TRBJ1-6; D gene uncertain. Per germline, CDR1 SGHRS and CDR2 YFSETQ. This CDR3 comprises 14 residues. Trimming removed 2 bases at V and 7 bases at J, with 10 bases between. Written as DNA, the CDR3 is TGCGCCAGCAGCTTTTTAACAGCAAATTCACCCCTCCACTTT. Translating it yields CASSFLTANSPLHF. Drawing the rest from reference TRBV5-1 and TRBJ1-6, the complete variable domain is KAGVTQTPRYLIKTRGQQVTLSCSPISGHRSVSWYQQTPGQGLQFLFEYFSETQRNKGNFPGRFSGRQFSNSRSEMNVSTLELGDSALYLCASSFLTANSPLHFGNGTRLTVT.

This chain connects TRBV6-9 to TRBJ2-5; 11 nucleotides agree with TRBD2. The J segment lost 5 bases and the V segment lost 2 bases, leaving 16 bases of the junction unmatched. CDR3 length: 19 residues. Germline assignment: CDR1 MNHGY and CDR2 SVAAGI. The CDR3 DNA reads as TGTGCCAGCAGTTATAGATCCCCCTCTAGCGGGGGGAATAATGAGACCCAGTACTTC. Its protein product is CASSYRSPSSGGNNETQYF.

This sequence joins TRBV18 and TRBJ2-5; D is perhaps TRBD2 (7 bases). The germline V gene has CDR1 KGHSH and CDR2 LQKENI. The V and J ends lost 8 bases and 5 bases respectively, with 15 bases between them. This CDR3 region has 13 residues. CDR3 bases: TGTGCCAGCACGTCGGGGGGCGGCGAGACCCAGTACTTC. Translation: CASTSGGGETQYF. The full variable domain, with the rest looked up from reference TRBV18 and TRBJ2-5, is NAGVMQNPRHLVRRRGQEARLRCSPMKGHSHVYWYRQLPEEGLKFMVYLQKENIIDESGMPKERFSAEFPKEGPSILRIQQVVRGDSAAYFCASTSGGGETQYFGPGTRLLVL.

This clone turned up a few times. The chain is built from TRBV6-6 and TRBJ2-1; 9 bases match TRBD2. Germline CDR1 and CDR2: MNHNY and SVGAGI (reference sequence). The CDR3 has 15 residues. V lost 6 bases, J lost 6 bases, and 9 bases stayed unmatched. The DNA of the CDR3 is TGTGCCAGCAGCCATCTTAGCGGGGGAAGCAATGAGCAGTTCTTC. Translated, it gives CASSHLSGGSNEQFF.

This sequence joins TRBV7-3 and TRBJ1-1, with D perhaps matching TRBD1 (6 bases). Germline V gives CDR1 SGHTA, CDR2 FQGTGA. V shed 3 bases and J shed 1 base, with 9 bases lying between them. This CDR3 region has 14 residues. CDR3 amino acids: CASSLGHSNTEAFF. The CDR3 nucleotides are TGTGCCAGCAGCTTGGGACATTCGAACACTGAAGCTTTCTTT.

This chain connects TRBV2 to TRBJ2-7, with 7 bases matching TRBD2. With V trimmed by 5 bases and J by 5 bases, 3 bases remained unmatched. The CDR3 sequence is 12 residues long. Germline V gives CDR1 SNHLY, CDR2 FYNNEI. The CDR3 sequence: CASSRTSDEQYF. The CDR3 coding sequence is TGTGCCAGCAGTCGGACTAGTGACGAGCAGTACTTC.

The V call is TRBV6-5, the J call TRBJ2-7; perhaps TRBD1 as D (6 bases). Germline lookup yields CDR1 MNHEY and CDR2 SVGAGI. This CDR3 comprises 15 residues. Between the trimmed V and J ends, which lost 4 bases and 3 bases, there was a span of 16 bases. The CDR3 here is CASSSPGRGIYEQYF. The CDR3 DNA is TGTGCCAGCAGTTCTCCGGGAAGGGGGATCTACGAGCAGTACTTC.

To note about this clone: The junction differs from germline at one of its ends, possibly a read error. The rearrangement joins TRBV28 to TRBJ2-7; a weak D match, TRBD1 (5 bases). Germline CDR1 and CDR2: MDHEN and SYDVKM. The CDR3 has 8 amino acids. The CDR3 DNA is TGTGCCAGCGCCCGAGCAGGGTTC. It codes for CASARAGF.